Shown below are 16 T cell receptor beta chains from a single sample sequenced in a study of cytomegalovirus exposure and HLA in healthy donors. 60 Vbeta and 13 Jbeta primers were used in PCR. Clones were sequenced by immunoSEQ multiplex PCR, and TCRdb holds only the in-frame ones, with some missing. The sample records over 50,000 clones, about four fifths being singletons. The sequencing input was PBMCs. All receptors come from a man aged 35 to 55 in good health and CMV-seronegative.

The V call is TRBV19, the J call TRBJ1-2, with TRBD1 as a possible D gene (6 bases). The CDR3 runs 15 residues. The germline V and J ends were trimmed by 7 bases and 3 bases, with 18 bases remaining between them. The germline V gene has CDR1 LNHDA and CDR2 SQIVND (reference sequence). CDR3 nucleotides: TGTGCCAGTATGGGCTCCCGGACAGCGGACTATGGCTACACCTTC. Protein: CASMGSRTADYGYTF.

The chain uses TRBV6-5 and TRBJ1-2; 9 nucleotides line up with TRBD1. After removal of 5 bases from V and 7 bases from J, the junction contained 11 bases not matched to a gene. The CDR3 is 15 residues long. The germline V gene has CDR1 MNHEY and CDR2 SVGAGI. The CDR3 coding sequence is TGTGCCAGCAGTCCCGTAGGGACAGGGTATTTTGGCTACACCTTC. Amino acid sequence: CASSPVGTGYFGYTF.

CDR3 DNA: TGCGCCAGCAGCCAAGCCCCAACAGTCTATAATTCACCCCTCCACTTT. This encodes CASSQAPTVYNSPLHF. The rearrangement links TRBV4-3 to TRBJ1-6; no reliable D call. Germline assignment: CDR1 LGHNA and CDR2 YSLEER. V lost 1 base and J 3 bases, leaving 10 bases between the germline ends. The CDR3 runs 16 residues.

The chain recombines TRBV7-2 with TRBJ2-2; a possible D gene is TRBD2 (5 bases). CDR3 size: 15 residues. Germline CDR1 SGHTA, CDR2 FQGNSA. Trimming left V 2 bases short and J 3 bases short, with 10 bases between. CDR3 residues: CASSLSLADTGELFF. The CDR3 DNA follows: TGTGCCAGCAGCTTAAGTCTAGCTGACACCGGGGAGCTGTTTTTT.

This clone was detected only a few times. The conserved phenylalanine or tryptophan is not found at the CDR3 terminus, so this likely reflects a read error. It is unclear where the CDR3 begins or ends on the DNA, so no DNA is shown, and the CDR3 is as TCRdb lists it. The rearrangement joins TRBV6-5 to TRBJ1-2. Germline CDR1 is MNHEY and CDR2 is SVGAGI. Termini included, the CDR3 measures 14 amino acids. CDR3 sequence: CASRSHDNPQGGCL.

In nucleotides, the CDR3 is TGTGCCAGCAGGCCGCACCCCGGTGGGGCCACTGAAGCTTTCTTT. It specifies CASRPHPGGATEAFF. The rearrangement links TRBV9 to TRBJ1-1, with D perhaps TRBD1 (5 bases). The CDR3 length is 15 residues. The V gene's germline CDR1 is SGDLS and CDR2 YYNGEE. The germline V and J ends were trimmed by 5 bases and 4 bases, with 18 bases remaining between them. Full variable domain (missing parts from reference TRBV9 and TRBJ1-1): DSGVTQTPKHLITATGQRVTLRCSPRSGDLSVYWYQQSLDQGLQFLIQYYNGEERAKGNILERFSAQQFPDLHSELNLSSLELGDSALYFCASRPHPGGATEAFFGQGTRLTVV.

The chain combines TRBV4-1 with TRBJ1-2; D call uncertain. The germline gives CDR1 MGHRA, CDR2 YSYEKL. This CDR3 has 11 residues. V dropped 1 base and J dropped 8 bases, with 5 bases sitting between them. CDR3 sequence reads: CASSQVGGYTF. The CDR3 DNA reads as TGCGCCAGCAGCCAAGTCGGGGGCTACACCTTC.

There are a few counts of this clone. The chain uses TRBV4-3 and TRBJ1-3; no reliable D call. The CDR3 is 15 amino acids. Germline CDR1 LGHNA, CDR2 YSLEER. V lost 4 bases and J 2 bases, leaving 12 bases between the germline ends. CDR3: CASSPQSQAGNTIYF. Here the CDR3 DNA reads TGCGCCAGCAGCCCTCAGAGCCAGGCTGGAAACACCATATATTTT.

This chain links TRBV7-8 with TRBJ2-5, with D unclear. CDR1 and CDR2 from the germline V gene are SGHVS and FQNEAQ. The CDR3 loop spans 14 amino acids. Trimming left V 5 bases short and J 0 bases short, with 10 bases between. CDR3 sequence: CASSPDTYQETQYF. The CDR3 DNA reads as TGTGCCAGCAGCCCCGACACATACCAAGAGACCCAGTACTTC. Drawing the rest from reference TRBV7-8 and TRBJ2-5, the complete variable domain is GAGVSQSPRYKVAKRGQDVALRCDPISGHVSLFWYQQALGQGPEFLTYFQNEAQLDKSGLPSDRFFAERPEGSVSTLKIQRTQQEDSAVYLCASSPDTYQETQYFGPGTRLLVL.

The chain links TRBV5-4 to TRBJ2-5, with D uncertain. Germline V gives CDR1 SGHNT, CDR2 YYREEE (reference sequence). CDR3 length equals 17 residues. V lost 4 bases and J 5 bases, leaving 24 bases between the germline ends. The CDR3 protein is CASSPTNYPVSNETQYF. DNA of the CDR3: TGTGCCAGCAGCCCGACGAACTATCCCGTGTCGAACGAGACCCAGTACTTC.

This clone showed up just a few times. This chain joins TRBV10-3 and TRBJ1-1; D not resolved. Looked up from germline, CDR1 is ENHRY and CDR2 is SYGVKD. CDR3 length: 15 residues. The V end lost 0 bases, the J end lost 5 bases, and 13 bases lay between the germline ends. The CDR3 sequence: CAISESDFQVTEAFF. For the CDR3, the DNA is TGTGCCATCAGTGAGTCGGACTTCCAGGTTACTGAAGCTTTCTTT.

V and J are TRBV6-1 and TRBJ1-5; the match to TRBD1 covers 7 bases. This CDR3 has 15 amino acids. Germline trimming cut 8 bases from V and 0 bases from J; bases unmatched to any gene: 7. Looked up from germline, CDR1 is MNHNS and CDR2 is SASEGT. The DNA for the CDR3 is TGTGCCAGCGGAGAGGACAGGTATAGCAATCAGCCCCAGCATTTT. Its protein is CASGEDRYSNQPQHF.

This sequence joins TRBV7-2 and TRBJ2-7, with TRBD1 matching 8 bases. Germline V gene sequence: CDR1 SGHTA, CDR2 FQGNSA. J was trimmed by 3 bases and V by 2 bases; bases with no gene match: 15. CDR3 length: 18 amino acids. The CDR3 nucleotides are TGTGCCAGCAGCTTATCGCTCATAGACAGGGGCCGCATCTACGAGCAGTACTTC. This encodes CASSLSLIDRGRIYEQYF.

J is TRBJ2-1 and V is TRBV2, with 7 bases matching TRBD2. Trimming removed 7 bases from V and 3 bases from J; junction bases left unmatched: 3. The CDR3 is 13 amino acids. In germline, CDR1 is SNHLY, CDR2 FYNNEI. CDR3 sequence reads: CASKSGVYNEQFF. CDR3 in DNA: TGTGCCAGCAAAAGCGGGGTCTACAATGAGCAGTTCTTC.

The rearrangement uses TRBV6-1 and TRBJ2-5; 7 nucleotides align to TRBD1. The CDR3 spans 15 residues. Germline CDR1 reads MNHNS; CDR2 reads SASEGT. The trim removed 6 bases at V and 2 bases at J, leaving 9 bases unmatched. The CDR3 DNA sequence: TGTGCCAGCAGGGACCGGGACAGCCTTCAAGAGACCCAGTACTTC. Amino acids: CASRDRDSLQETQYF.

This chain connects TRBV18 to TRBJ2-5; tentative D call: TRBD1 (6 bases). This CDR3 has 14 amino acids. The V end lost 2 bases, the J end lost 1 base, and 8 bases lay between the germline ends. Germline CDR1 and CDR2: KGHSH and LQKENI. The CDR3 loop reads CASSPWTVQETQYF. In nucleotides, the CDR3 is TGTGCCAGCTCACCATGGACAGTCCAAGAGACCCAGTACTTC.